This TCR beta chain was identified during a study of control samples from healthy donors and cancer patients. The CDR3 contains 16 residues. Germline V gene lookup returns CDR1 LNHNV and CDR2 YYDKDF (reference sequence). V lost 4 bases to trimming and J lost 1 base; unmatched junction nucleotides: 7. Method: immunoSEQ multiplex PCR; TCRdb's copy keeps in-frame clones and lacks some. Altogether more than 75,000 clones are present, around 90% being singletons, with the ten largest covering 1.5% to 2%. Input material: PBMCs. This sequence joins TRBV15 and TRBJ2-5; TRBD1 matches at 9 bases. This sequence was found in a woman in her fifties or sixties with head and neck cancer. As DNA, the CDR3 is TGTGCCACCAGCACCCGGACAGGGGATGGCCAAGAGACCCAGTACTTC. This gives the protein CATSTRTGDGQETQYF. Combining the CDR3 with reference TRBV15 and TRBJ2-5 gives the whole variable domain DAMVIQNPRYQVTQFGKPVTLSCSQTLNHNVMYWYQQKSSQAPKLLFHYYDKDFNNEADTPDNFQSRRPNTSFCFLDIRSPGLGDTAMYLCATSTRTGDGQETQYFGPGTRLLVL.